This T cell receptor (beta chain) was obtained from a study of blood T cell repertoires in COVID-19. Study overall: Whether acute or convalescent, the COVID-19 samples came from the United States, Italy and Spain. T cells, B-cell-depleted T cells, or PBMCs supplied cDNA or gDNA.

There are 14 residues in the CDR3. The germline V gene encodes CDR1 MNHNS and CDR2 SASEGT. Trimming cost V 3 bases and J 2 bases, with 5 bases left between them. In the authors' methods: Amplified reference gene primers provided the basis for estimating nucleated cell counts. The repertoire was sequenced with immunoSEQ multiplex PCR; TCRdb's copy has only in-frame clones and lacks some. D and trimming were read from the DNA, whereas the V and J calls and clone size are those reported in that table. The sample holds 200,000 to 300,000 clones, about nine tenths seen once. The clonotype comes from a man in his sixties who had recovered from COVID-19. Sequencing used peripheral blood. J is TRBJ2-6 and V is TRBV6-1, with D perhaps matching TRBD2 (5 bases). CDR3 sequence reads: CASSERAGANVLTF. In DNA, the CDR3 is TGTGCCAGCAGTGAGAGGGCTGGGGCCAACGTCCTGACTTTC.